Each of the 29 T cell receptor beta chains below was sequenced from the same sample in a study of blood T cell repertoires in COVID-19. Method: immunoSEQ multiplex PCR; TCRdb's copy keeps in-frame clones and lacks some. The sample has just under 60,000 clones, roughly 80% seen once. The sequenced sample consisted of peripheral blood. Every receptor here comes from a man aged 80 or over with acute or convalescent COVID-19.

The CDR3 nucleotides read TGTGCCAGTAGTATCGGGTCTGGAAACACCATATATTTT. Translating gives CASSIGSGNTIYF. The chain joins TRBV19 to TRBJ1-3; D remains ambiguous. Trimming took 3 bases from V and 1 from J, leaving 4 bases between them. This CDR3 contains 13 residues. Looked up from germline, CDR1 is LNHDA and CDR2 is SQIVND (reference sequence).

The J gene is TRBJ1-3, the V gene TRBV5-1, with D perhaps matching TRBD1 (6 bases). CDR1 SGHRS and CDR2 YFSETQ come from the germline V gene. CDR3 length: 16 residues. V gave up 4 bases and J gave up 0 bases, with 14 bases separating them. The CDR3 DNA sequence: TGCGCCAGCAGCGGTGGACAGACCCCCTCTGGAAACACCATATATTTT. Translation gives CASSGGQTPSGNTIYF. Filled out from reference TRBV5-1 and TRBJ1-3, the complete variable domain reads KAGVTQTPRYLIKTRGQQVTLSCSPISGHRSVSWYQQTPGQGLQFLFEYFSETQRNKGNFPGRFSGRQFSNSRSEMNVSTLELGDSALYLCASSGGQTPSGNTIYFGEGSWLTVV.

The chain recombines TRBV2 with TRBJ2-5; 14 bases are a match to TRBD2. The junction had 5 bases not matched to a gene; V was cut back by 6 bases and J by 2 bases. Per germline, CDR1 SNHLY and CDR2 FYNNEI. This CDR3 spans 16 amino acids. CDR3 amino acids: CASRGLAGGRQETQYF. In DNA, the CDR3 is TGTGCCAGCAGAGGACTAGCGGGAGGAAGGCAAGAGACCCAGTACTTC. Full variable domain (rest looked up from reference TRBV2 and TRBJ2-5): EPEVTQTPSHQVTQMGQEVILRCVPISNHLYFYWYRQILGQKVEFLVSFYNNEISEKSEIFDDQFSVERPDGSNFTLKIRSTKLEDSAMYFCASRGLAGGRQETQYFGPGTRLLVL.

The chain recombines TRBV28 with TRBJ1-4, with a weak D call TRBD1 (6 bases). Per germline, CDR1 MDHEN and CDR2 SYDVKM. Trimming shortened V by 5 bases and J by 8 bases, and 15 bases separated the two germline ends. This CDR3 has 14 amino acids. CDR3 DNA: TGTGCCAGCAGTACACCAGGGGAAGCGGAAAAACTGTTTTTT. Translating gives CASSTPGEAEKLFF. The variable domain in full, completed from reference TRBV28 and TRBJ1-4, reads DVKVTQSSRYLVKRTGEKVFLECVQDMDHENMFWYRQDPGLGLRLIYFSYDVKMKEKGDIPEGYSVSREKKERFSLILESASTNQTSMYLCASSTPGEAEKLFFGSGTQLSVL.

This clone came up many times. The V call is TRBV6-5, the J call TRBJ2-7, with TRBD2 as a possible D gene (6 bases). CDR1 and CDR2 (germline): MNHEY, SVGAGI. CDR3 length: 16 residues. Trimming left V 0 bases short and J 7 bases short, with 19 bases between. This chain's CDR3 is CASSYSRGGSRGEQYF. The CDR3 DNA follows: TGTGCCAGCAGTTACTCCAGAGGCGGCTCCCGGGGGGAGCAGTACTTC.

This clone was recorded once. V usage is TRBV4-2 and J usage is TRBJ1-4; maybe TRBD1 (5 bases). V shed 2 bases and J shed 1 base, with 14 bases lying between them. Per the germline V gene, CDR1 is LGHNA and CDR2 is YNFKEQ. This CDR3 region has 17 residues. CDR3 in DNA: TGTGCCAGCAGCCAACAGGCACAGGTCGGAACTAATGAAAAACTGTTTTTT. Amino acids: CASSQQAQVGTNEKLFF.

This clone showed up just a few times. The chain carries TRBV11-2 and TRBJ2-5; 7 nucleotides agree with TRBD1. Per germline, CDR1 SGHAT and CDR2 FQNNGV. This CDR3 has 13 amino acids. The V segment lost 2 bases and the J segment 5 bases; nucleotides outside the gene matches: 2. CDR3 bases: TGTGCCAGCAGCTTATACAGGGGCGAGACCCAGTACTTC. Translated, it gives CASSLYRGETQYF.

CDR3 nucleotide sequence: TGTGCCAGCAGCCAATCACAGAACTATGGCTACACCTTC. This encodes CASSQSQNYGYTF. This rearrangement joins TRBV3-1 (or the pseudogene TRBV3-2) to TRBJ1-2, with no clear D. The CDR3 sequence is 13 residues long. Trimming cost V 2 bases and J 2 bases, with 6 bases left between them. CDR1 LGHDT and CDR2 YNNKEL come from the germline V gene (reference sequence).

This clone was counted a few times. This sequence joins TRBV5-1 and TRBJ2-1; TRBD2 matches 8 bases. With V trimmed by 4 bases and J by 2 bases, 8 bases remained unmatched. The length of the CDR3 is 16 residues. Germline assignment: CDR1 SGHRS and CDR2 YFSETQ. The CDR3 DNA sequence: TGCGCCAGCAGCCCCGGGGGGGGGAGACCCTACAATGAGCAGTTCTTC. It codes for CASSPGGGRPYNEQFF.

This clone was recorded a few times. This sequence joins TRBV18 and TRBJ1-3, with D unclear. Deletions cut 1 base from V and 3 bases from J, with 7 bases between. This CDR3 contains 14 residues. CDR1 and CDR2 (germline): KGHSH, LQKENI. The CDR3 spells CASSPRELGNTIYF. CDR3 sequence (DNA): TGTGCCAGCTCACCACGGGAGCTTGGAAACACCATATATTTT. Drawing the rest from reference TRBV18 and TRBJ1-3, the complete variable domain is NAGVMQNPRHLVRRRGQEARLRCSPMKGHSHVYWYRQLPEEGLKFMVYLQKENIIDESGMPKERFSAEFPKEGPSILRIQQVVRGDSAAYFCASSPRELGNTIYFGEGSWLTVV.

This clone was seen a handful of times. This chain connects TRBV7-3 to TRBJ2-1; TRBD2 might be the D (5 bases). Trimming stripped 5 bases from V and 2 bases from J, with 10 bases between. This CDR3 spans 14 amino acids. Germline V gene lookup returns CDR1 SGHTA and CDR2 FQGTGA. CDR3 region: CASSKGVAYNEQFF. CDR3 nucleotides: TGTGCCAGCAGCAAGGGAGTAGCCTACAATGAGCAGTTCTTC.

The chain employs TRBV5-1 and TRBJ1-4, with D possibly matching TRBD1 (5 bases). V was trimmed by 0 bases and J by 5 bases, leaving 11 bases between them. CDR1 and CDR2 from the germline V gene are SGHRS and YFSETQ. The CDR3 consists of 15 residues. The CDR3 bases are TGCGCCAGCAGCTTGGTTGCAGGGAACAATGAAAAACTGTTTTTT. Translated: CASSLVAGNNEKLFF.

V is TRBV27 and J is TRBJ1-1, with D unresolved. The CDR3 covers 15 residues. CDR1 is MNHEY, CDR2 SMNVEV, per germline (reference sequence). Trimming cost V 3 bases and J 1 base, with 12 bases left between them. The CDR3 spells CASSFISNGNTEAFF. CDR3 nucleotides: TGTGCCAGCAGTTTTATTTCAAACGGGAACACTGAAGCTTTCTTT.

This sequence joins TRBV29-1 and TRBJ2-3; 9 positions agree with TRBD2. V lost 6 bases and J lost 2; bases outside the gene matches: 12. This CDR3 has 16 amino acids. CDR1 is SQVTM and CDR2 is ANQGSEA in the germline V gene. The chain's CDR3 is CSVDWLASGNTDTQYF. The CDR3 region has the DNA TGCAGCGTGGACTGGTTGGCTAGCGGGAACACAGATACGCAGTATTTT.

Written as DNA, the CDR3 is TGTGCCAGCAGCCAAGATAGAACAGCCCAGGAGACCCAGTACTTC. Its protein is CASSQDRTAQETQYF. The V call is TRBV4-2, the J call TRBJ2-5, with D unresolved. CDR1 and CDR2 from the germline V gene are LGHNA and YNFKEQ. The CDR3 totals 15 residues. V was cut by 0 bases and J by 5 bases, with 13 bases left in between.

This clone was counted between two and nine times. The chain couples TRBV5-1 to TRBJ2-7; 10 positions agree with TRBD2. This CDR3 is built from 16 residues. V trimming: 0 bases; J trimming: 3 bases; junction bases outside the gene matches: 6. CDR1 SGHRS and CDR2 YFSETQ come from the germline V gene. This CDR3 is CASSLAGLAGDYEQYF. The CDR3 DNA reads TGCGCCAGCAGCTTGGCCGGCCTAGCGGGAGACTACGAGCAGTACTTC. The complete variable domain, with remaining parts taken from reference TRBV5-1 and TRBJ2-7, reads KAGVTQTPRYLIKTRGQQVTLSCSPISGHRSVSWYQQTPGQGLQFLFEYFSETQRNKGNFPGRFSGRQFSNSRSEMNVSTLELGDSALYLCASSLAGLAGDYEQYFGPGTRLTVT.

The chain recombines TRBV13 with TRBJ1-1; 7 nucleotides match TRBD1. The CDR3 is made up of 16 amino acids. Trimming cost V 5 bases and J 3 bases; bases outside gene matches: 12. Germline CDR1 reads PRHDT; CDR2 reads FYEKMQ (reference sequence). The DNA for the CDR3 is TGTGCCAGCAGCGTATTATATGGGCAGGGGGACACTGAAGCTTTCTTT. Protein product: CASSVLYGQGDTEAFF.

This chain uses TRBV9 with TRBJ2-3; 7 bases align to TRBD2. V gave up 3 bases and J gave up 8 bases; unmatched junction bases: 12. This CDR3 contains 15 residues. Looked up from germline, CDR1 is SGDLS and CDR2 is YYNGEE. The CDR3 protein is CASSAGTTIQGTQYF. CDR3 sequence (DNA): TGTGCCAGCAGCGCAGGGACTACCATTCAGGGTACGCAGTATTTT.

The chain carries TRBV9 and TRBJ1-1; D is ambiguous. V was cut by 4 bases and J by 2 bases, with 9 bases left in between. CDR1 SGDLS and CDR2 YYNGEE come from the germline V gene. This CDR3 region has 13 residues. In DNA, the CDR3 is TGTGCCAGCAGCCCCGTGGGCAACACTGAAGCTTTCTTT. Translated, it gives CASSPVGNTEAFF. Using reference TRBV9 and TRBJ1-1 for the parts outside the CDR3, the full variable domain is DSGVTQTPKHLITATGQRVTLRCSPRSGDLSVYWYQQSLDQGLQFLIQYYNGEERAKGNILERFSAQQFPDLHSELNLSSLELGDSALYFCASSPVGNTEAFFGQGTRLTVV.

The V call is TRBV27, the J call TRBJ1-5, with 8 positions matching TRBD1. Germline values: CDR1 MNHEY, CDR2 SMNVEV (reference sequence). This CDR3 is 19 amino acids long. J was trimmed by 0 bases and V by 5 bases; bases with no gene match: 15. The CDR3 sequence: CASSPLPGTGLYSNQPQHF. The CDR3 coding sequence is TGTGCCAGCAGTCCTCTTCCCGGGACAGGATTATATAGCAATCAGCCCCAGCATTTT.

The chain uses TRBV2 and TRBJ2-5; 14 nucleotides align to TRBD2. After removal of 4 bases from V and 6 bases from J, the junction contained 7 bases not matched to a gene. The CDR3 has 16 residues. The germline gives CDR1 SNHLY, CDR2 FYNNEI. The CDR3: CASSGGTSGSGQTQYF. The CDR3 nucleotides are TGTGCCAGCAGTGGTGGGACTAGCGGGAGCGGGCAGACCCAGTACTTC.

The chain carries TRBV3-1 (or the pseudogene TRBV3-2) and TRBJ1-6; 8 nucleotides agree with TRBD1. CDR1 LGHDT and CDR2 YNNKEL come from the germline V gene (reference sequence). CDR3 length: 12 amino acids. After removal of 4 bases from V and 10 bases from J, the junction contained 0 bases not matched to a gene. The CDR3 region is CASSPGGSPLHF. For the CDR3, the DNA is TGTGCCAGCAGCCCAGGGGGCTCACCCCTCCACTTT.

The V call is TRBV2, the J call TRBJ2-1; 12 bases agree with TRBD2. J was trimmed by 2 bases and V by 10 bases; bases with no gene match: 9. The V gene's germline CDR1 is SNHLY and CDR2 FYNNEI. The CDR3 contains 16 residues. Here the CDR3 reads CATRGLAGLTYNEQFF. The CDR3 DNA is TGTGCCACCAGAGGACTAGCGGGGCTGACCTACAATGAGCAGTTCTTC.

This chain links TRBV2 with TRBJ2-7; TRBD2 agrees at 12 bases. There are 14 residues in the CDR3. CDR1 is SNHLY and CDR2 is FYNNEI in the germline V gene. Unmatched junction bases numbered 3, after V lost 6 bases and J lost 3 bases. This chain's CDR3 is CASRVLAGGYEQYF. DNA for the CDR3: TGTGCCAGCAGGGTACTAGCGGGAGGCTACGAGCAGTACTTC.

The chain uses TRBV18 and TRBJ2-7; D might be TRBD1 (5 bases). CDR1 and CDR2 from the germline V gene are KGHSH and LQKENI. This CDR3 region has 13 residues. V lost 6 bases, J lost 4 bases, and 13 bases lay in between. As DNA, the CDR3 is TGTGCCAGCTCCCCGACAGCGAAGTACGAGCAGTACTTC. Translation gives CASSPTAKYEQYF.

The chain links TRBV5-6 to TRBJ2-5, with unresolved D. The ends were cut back, 1 base at V and 2 bases at J, with 15 bases in the middle. Germline V gene lookup returns CDR1 SGHDT and CDR2 YYEEEE. The CDR3 length is 16 residues. CDR3 sequence (DNA): TGTGCCAGCAGCTTGCCGGCAGGCCAAGATCAAGAGACCCAGTACTTC. Translation: CASSLPAGQDQETQYF.

The CDR3 DNA reads TGTGCCAGCAGTAGAACAGGGCTTATGGATCAGCCCCAGCATTTT. Protein sequence: CASSRTGLMDQPQHF. The J gene is TRBJ1-5, the V gene TRBV6-5, with D possibly TRBD1 on 6 matching bases. Per germline, CDR1 MNHEY and CDR2 SVGAGI. This CDR3 contains 15 residues. Trimming left V 5 bases short and J 5 bases short, with 16 bases between.

This chain joins TRBV7-2 and TRBJ2-7; 7 nucleotides line up with TRBD2. J lost 3 bases, V lost 4 bases, and 6 bases had no gene match. The CDR3 length is 14 residues. Germline CDR1 reads SGHTA; CDR2 reads FQGNSA. In DNA form, the CDR3 reads TGTGCCAGCAGCTCACCGGGACTAATCTACGAGCAGTACTTC. This codes for CASSSPGLIYEQYF.

This clone showed up just a few times. The chain links TRBV6-1 to TRBJ2-7, with D possibly TRBD1 on 7 matching bases. V lost 3 bases and J lost 3, with 12 bases in between. Germline CDR1 reads MNHNS; CDR2 reads SASEGT. The length of the CDR3 is 14 residues. The CDR3 loop is CASSERQGLYEQYF. DNA of the CDR3: TGTGCCAGCAGTGAGAGACAGGGACTCTACGAGCAGTACTTC.